Listed below are T cell receptor beta chains from one sample, sequenced in a study of blood T cells in healthy people across ages. Using its own MiXCR run on the 5' RACE reads, TCRdb lists one record per CDR3 protein. This table holds more than 1,400,000 distinct CDR3 sequences, roughly 40% found once. Sequenced: blood. The receptors come from a woman younger than 35 in good health. Both conserved end residues are part of each CDR3. A D gene is named only where the DNA matches it firmly. Clone size is given for some rows only: seen once, a few or many times, or a class if the clone is expanded.

TRBJ1-4,TRBV20-1,TRBD1,NA,CSATGTGVNEKLFF,TGCAGTGCAACCGGGACAGGGGTTAATGAAAAACTGTTTTTT
TRBJ2-3,TRBV6-5,TRBD2,few,CASRTSGDITDTQYF,TGTGCCAGCAGGACTAGCGGGGATATCACAGATACGCAGTATTTT
TRBJ2-7,TRBV6-5,NA,NA,CASSYLQKSYNEQYF,TGTGCCAGCAGTTACTTACAAAAGAGCTACAATGAGCAGTACTTC
TRBJ2-1,TRBV3-1,NA,once,CASSQDQFPEFF,TGTGCCAGCAGCCAAGACCAGTTTCCGGAGTTCTTC
TRBJ1-2,TRBV9,TRBD1,NA,CASSARDRGLYGYTF,TGTGCCAGCAGCGCCCGGGACAGGGGGCTCTATGGCTACACCTTC
TRBJ2-3,TRBV7-6,TRBD2,NA,CASSQWTSGDLTDTQYF,TGTGCCAGCAGCCAGTGGACTAGCGGGGACCTCACAGATACGCAGTATTTT
TRBJ2-1,TRBV7-2,NA,NA,CASSSSPARRGYEQFF,TGTGCCAGCAGCAGCTCGCCGGCTAGACGGGGCTACGAGCAGTTCTTC
TRBJ2-1,TRBV29-1,TRBD2,NA,CSGRHGGVSEQFF,TGCAGCGGCCGACACGGGGGGGTGAGTGAGCAGTTCTTC
TRBJ2-1,TRBV20-1,TRBD2,few,CSASVLAGRGQFF,TGCAGTGCTTCGGTACTAGCGGGGCGTGGGCAGTTCTTC
TRBJ2-1,TRBV20-1,TRBD2,NA,CSARFSSGVYNEQFF,TGCAGTGCTCGGTTTTCTAGCGGGGTTTACAATGAGCAGTTCTTC
TRBJ2-1,TRBV10-3,TRBD2,NA,CAISESGLAGEETQFF,TGTGCCATCAGTGAGTCGGGACTAGCGGGGGAAGAGACCCAGTTCTTC
TRBJ2-1,TRBV10-1,NA,NA,CASSESKSSYNEQFF,TGCGCCAGCAGTGAGTCTAAAAGCTCCTACAATGAGCAGTTCTTC
TRBJ1-2,TRBV27,NA,few,CASSLLYSGDNYGYTF,TGTGCCAGCAGTTTACTCTACTCCGGGGATAACTATGGCTACACCTTC
TRBJ2-3,TRBV20-1,TRBD1,few,CSATGTGGTDTQYF,TGCAGCGCTACCGGGACAGGGGGCACAGATACGCAGTATTTT
TRBJ2-7,TRBV7-6,TRBD1,NA,CASSPTGEKSYEQYF,TGTGCCAGCAGCCCGACAGGGGAGAAGTCCTACGAGCAGTACTTC